The present T cell receptor (beta chain) was sequenced within a study of shared clonotypes between healthy human individuals. Overall study results and limits: Clonotype sharing among donors likely depends on sequencing depth.

Some clones are missing from TCRdb's copy, which holds only in-frame ones; the method was immunoSEQ multiplex PCR. The table records roughly 2 million clones, roughly 94% of them present only once. A remark on this clone: Its antigen remains unknown.

Trimming took off 1 base at V and 0 bases at J, with 6 bases between the two ends. Germline values: CDR1 SGHVS, CDR2 FQNEAQ. The CDR3 loop spans 15 amino acids. The naive CD8 fraction comprised CD45RO-negative cells positively selected for CCR7 and excluded terminally differentiated effector memory CD45RA+ cells. Within Nashville, Tennessee resided all donors, each a Caucasian adult. Specimen: naive CD8+ T cells sorted from blood. The chain joins TRBV7-8 to TRBJ2-2, with D perhaps TRBD2 (5 bases). This clonotype was sampled from a man between 18 and 35 years old in good health. Here the CDR3 DNA reads TGTGCCAGCAGCTTAGTAGCGTCGAACACCGGGGAGCTGTTTTTT. Translated: CASSLVASNTGELFF.